The clone carrying this T cell receptor beta chain was recorded at least ten times. Its specificity is unknown. A universal primer site was added by template switching, and unique molecular identifiers were carried by the cDNA. TCRdb independently ran MiXCR on the 5' RACE reads; one entry per CDR3 protein. Of approximately 630,000 distinct CDR3 sequences listed, just over 7% are singletons. The sample is drawn from a study of identical twins. Study-wide points: Cross-sectional statistics, not tracking of the same donors, supported the conclusions. Excess sharing between twins was weaker in beta out-of-frame sequences. Zero-insertion analyses were open to partial confounding by invariant MAIT and iNKT cells.

J was trimmed by 0 bases and V by 6 bases; bases with no gene match: 7. This CDR3 region has 15 residues. The germline V gene encodes CDR1 DFQATT and CDR2 SNEGSKA (reference sequence). In addition, the sample was reused for a study of yellow fever vaccine responses in identical twins.

The sample taken for sequencing was PBMCs. The V call is TRBV20-1, the J call TRBJ2-2; 7 nucleotides line up with TRBD1. The source is a woman between 18 and 29 years old in good health. In DNA form, the CDR3 reads TGCAGTGCCGTGACCGGGACAGCGAACACCGGGGAGCTGTTTTTT. Protein: CSAVTGTANTGELFF.